Listed below are T cell receptor beta chains from one sample, sequenced in a study of PD-1 blockade in classical Hodgkin lymphoma. Libraries were prepared by immunoSEQ multiplex PCR; TCRdb keeps only in-frame clonotypes and omits some of them. Of under 110,000 clones detected, around nine tenths appear once; the ten largest clones hold 6.6%. The specimen comprised peripheral blood mononuclear cells (PBMCs), sampled before the second cycle of nivolumab. The receptors derive from a human donor with classical Hodgkin lymphoma. CDR3s include the opening cysteine and the closing phenylalanine or tryptophan. A D gene is named only where the DNA matches it firmly. Clone size is stated in some rows and not others, as once, few, many or a class when expanded.

d_call j_call v_call clone_size cdr3_nt cdr3_aa
- TRBJ2-7 TRBV9 - TGTGCCAGCAGCCCGACAGAGCGCTCCTACGAGCAGTACTTC CASSPTERSYEQYF
TRBD2 TRBJ2-4 TRBV12-5 - TGTGCTAGTGGACTAGCGGGGGCTCAAAACATTCAGTACTTC CASGLAGAQNIQYF
- TRBJ2-5 TRBV7-9 - TGTGCCAGCTGCCCCTTCGGGCTAGATCAGAAGACCCAGTACTTC CASCPFGLDQKTQYF
- TRBJ2-3 TRBV7-9 - TGTGCCAGCAGCTCGGGGACATACACAGATACGCAGTATTTT CASSSGTYTDTQYF
- TRBJ1-5 TRBV6-5 - TGTGCCAGCGGCAGGGTCAATCAGCCCCAGCATTTT CASGRVNQPQHF
- TRBJ1-1 TRBV10-3 few TGTGCCATCAGTGGGCCGGGAGGGACTGAAGCTTTCTTT CAISGPGGTEAFF
- TRBJ1-5 TRBV5-8 - TGTGCCAGCAGCACGGGGGGGTATAGCAATCAGCCCCAGCATTTT CASSTGGYSNQPQHF
TRBD2 TRBJ2-5 TRBV7-6 - TGTGCCAGCAGCTTAGTGCCGAGCGGGGTGGAGGAGACCCAGTACTTC CASSLVPSGVEETQYF
TRBD2 TRBJ2-5 TRBV11-2 - TGTGCCAGCAGCAGTAGCGGGGGGGCCCAACAAGAGACCCAGTACTTC CASSSSGGAQQETQYF
TRBD2 TRBJ2-7 TRBV5-1 once TGCGCCAGCAGCTTGGTAGCGGGAGAGACATTATACGAGCAGTACTTC CASSLVAGETLYEQYF
- TRBJ2-7 TRBV4-2 - TGTGCCAGCAGCCAAGAGGTTACAGGCGTCTCCTACGAGCAGTACTTC CASSQEVTGVSYEQYF
- TRBJ2-3 TRBV7-2 - TGTGCCAGCAGCTTGCACGCCGGACAGGATACGCAGTATTTT CASSLHAGQDTQYF
- TRBJ2-7 TRBV6-6 - TGTGCCAGCAGTTACTCGCCAGTAGCCTACGAGCAGTACTTC CASSYSPVAYEQYF
- TRBJ1-3 TRBV13 - TGTGCCAGCAGCTTAGCCCTCTCTGGAAACACCATATATTTT CASSLALSGNTIYF
TRBD1 TRBJ1-1 TRBV2 - TGTGCCAGCAGTGAATATAACCCAGGGGGAGCTTTCTTT CASSEYNPGGAFF
TRBD1 TRBJ1-5 TRBV7-7 - TGTGCCAGCAGCTTAGCTCGGGACAGGGGAGGTCAGCCCCAGCATTTT CASSLARDRGGQPQHF
- TRBJ2-1 TRBV7-9 - TGTGCCAGCAGCTTGTTAAGGTACGGACGGCTCGGCCCCAATGAGCAGTTCTTC CASSLLRYGRLGPNEQFF
TRBD2 TRBJ2-1 TRBV7-3 - TGTGCCAGCAGCGCAGGACTAGCGGGGTGGAATGAGCAGTTCTTC CASSAGLAGWNEQFF
- TRBJ1-2 TRBV6-6 - TGTGCCAGCAGTCAGACAACTGGCTACACCTTC CASSQTTGYTF
- TRBJ1-4 TRBV2 - TGTGCCAGCAGTGACCAGGCTTTCTATGAAAAACTGTTTTTT CASSDQAFYEKLFF
- TRBJ2-3 TRBV7-9 - TGTGCCAACCGGGACACCTACACAGATACGCAGTATTTT CANRDTYTDTQYF
TRBD1 TRBJ2-7 TRBV7-3 - TGTGCCAGCAGCTTAAGCGGACAGGGATTTTACGAGCAGTACTTC CASSLSGQGFYEQYF
- TRBJ1-6 TRBV7-9 - TGTGCCAGCAGCTTACCCAGGGATAGTTCACCCCTCCACTTT CASSLPRDSSPLHF
- TRBJ2-7 TRBV13 - TGTGCCAGCAGCTCAAGCTCCTGGAGCTCCTACGAGCAGTACTTC CASSSSSWSSYEQYF
- TRBJ2-1 TRBV5-5 - TGTGCCAGCTCGGCGGGGCCCACCTACAATGAGCAGTTCTTC CASSAGPTYNEQFF
- TRBJ1-2 TRBV9 - TGTGCCAGCAGCGTAGAGGGAGCAGGGTATGGCTACACCTTC CASSVEGAGYGYTF
- TRBJ1-2 TRBV9 - TGTGCCAGCAGCGTAGAGGAGGGCTATGGCTACACCTTC CASSVEEGYGYTF
- TRBJ2-5 TRBV5-6 - TGTGCCAGCAGGATTGGGGTTGGGGGCCGGGAGACCCAGTACTTC CASRIGVGGRETQYF
- TRBJ1-1 TRBV29-1 - TGCAGCGTTGAAGCGGGGGTAACTGAAGCTTTCTTT CSVEAGVTEAFF
TRBD1 TRBJ2-7 TRBV7-2 - TGTGCCAGCAGCTATAATCAGGGGGTGCAGTACTTC CASSYNQGVQYF
- TRBJ2-7 TRBV19 - TGTGCCAGTACAAGCCTTTCAGGGGACGAGCAGTACTTC CASTSLSGDEQYF
- TRBJ2-1 TRBV4-2 once TGTGCCAGCAGCCAAGATGAACAGGGAGGGAATGAGCAGTTCTTC CASSQDEQGGNEQFF
TRBD2 TRBJ2-5 TRBV19 once TGTGCCAGTAGTATTCGGCGGGGGAGACAAGAGACCCAGTACTTC CASSIRRGRQETQYF
- TRBJ2-6 TRBV30 - TGTGCCTGGAGTTTGTTAGGAGGGGCCAACGTCCTGACTTTC CAWSLLGGANVLTF
- TRBJ2-7 TRBV6-5 - TGTGCCAGCAGTTACTCGAGAAGCGAGCAGTACTTC CASSYSRSEQYF
TRBD1 TRBJ1-3 TRBV30 - TGTGCCTGGAGCCCCACAGGGGGCCCCGGTGGCACCATATATTTT CAWSPTGGPGGTIYF
- TRBJ2-3 TRBV6-5 - TGTGCCAGCAGTTACTCGATAATGGGAGGTACGCAGTATTTT CASSYSIMGGTQYF
TRBD1 TRBJ2-2 TRBV7-2 - TGTGCCAGCAGGCCGGGACAGGCGAACACCGGGGAGCTGTTTTTT CASRPGQANTGELFF
- TRBJ1-2 TRBV12-5 - TGTGCTAGTGGTTTGGTTAGAGGGGGGATACCAGGGCCTCGGGACTATGGCTACACCTTC CASGLVRGGIPGPRDYGYTF
TRBD1 TRBJ2-4 TRBV29-1 - TGCAGCGTTGCCGTACAGGGGACAAGGGACATTCAGTACTTC CSVAVQGTRDIQYF
- TRBJ2-7 TRBV4-3 - TGCGCCAGCAGCCAAGATGGGACTTCACCCTACGAGCAGTACTTC CASSQDGTSPYEQYF
TRBD1 TRBJ1-4 TRBV25-1 - TGTGCCAGCAGTGATAGGGGACAGAGGGTTAATGAAAAACTGTTTTTT CASSDRGQRVNEKLFF
- TRBJ1-1 TRBV28 - TGTGCCAGTAGACATTACAGGGATGGCACTGAAGCTTTCTTT CASRHYRDGTEAFF
- TRBJ2-1 TRBV7-2 - TGTGCCAGCAGCTTAGTTGTGGACGCCTATGAGCAGTTCTTC CASSLVVDAYEQFF